This entry lists 31 T cell receptor beta chains sequenced from one sample in a study of tumor and adjacent non-tumor tissue in lung cancer. TCRbeta libraries were built with three rounds of nested PCR, modified from ARM-PCR. Using its own MiXCR run on the multiplex PCR reads, TCRdb lists one record per CDR3 protein. The sample holds approximately 90,000 distinct CDR3 sequences, about three fifths seen once. This sample's RNA came from whole unsorted tissue. The specimen was lung tumor tissue. The receptors shown here come from a man between 65 and 80 years old with non-small cell lung cancer.

This clonotype appeared many times. The chain recombines TRBV6-6 with TRBJ2-4; 7 bases agree with TRBD1. The CDR3 loop spans 15 amino acids. Per the germline V gene, CDR1 is MNHNY and CDR2 is SVGAGI (reference sequence). The trim removed 0 bases at V and 8 bases at J, leaving 7 bases unmatched. The CDR3 DNA sequence: TGTGCCAGCAGTTACTCGAAAGGGCAGGGGGACATTCAGTACTTC. It is translated as CASSYSKGQGDIQYF.

The chain uses TRBV20-1 and TRBJ2-7, with 8 positions matching TRBD2. Germline V gives CDR1 DFQATT, CDR2 SNEGSKA (reference sequence). This CDR3 region has 14 residues. J lost 2 bases, V lost 5 bases, and 8 bases had no gene match. CDR3 nucleotide sequence: TGCAGTGCTGATCTAGCGGGCCTTGCCTACGAGCAGTACTTC. As protein: CSADLAGLAYEQYF.

Details on this clonotype: Germline and junction disagree at one end, which may indicate a read error. This chain uses TRBV4-2 with TRBJ1-3, with 7 bases fitting TRBD1. The CDR3 totals 16 residues. Germline V gives CDR1 LGHNA, CDR2 YNFKEQ. The CDR3 loop is CASNQAQGSSVNTIYF. For the CDR3, the DNA is TGTGCCAGCAACCAGGCACAGGGGAGCTCTGTAAACACCATATATTTT.

This clonotype showed up many times. CDR3 in DNA: TGTGCCAGCAGTCTTCGTCCGGGACAGGGGGTCTCGAACACCGGGGAGCTGTTTTTT. As protein: CASSLRPGQGVSNTGELFF. The chain has TRBV7-8 and TRBJ2-2; 11 bases align to TRBD1. Germline trimming cut 6 bases from V and 0 bases from J; bases unmatched to any gene: 12. Germline CDR1 and CDR2: SGHVS and FQNEAQ. The CDR3 runs to 19 residues.

The gene calls are TRBV20-1 and TRBJ2-7, with TRBD2 as a possible D gene (6 bases). The germline V gene has CDR1 DFQATT and CDR2 SNEGSKA (reference sequence). This CDR3 region has 14 residues. V was shortened by 5 bases and J by 2 bases, with 16 bases between the two germline ends. DNA for the CDR3: TGCAGTGCTGATCTAGCGTGCCTTGCCTACGAGCAGTACTTC. This gives the protein CSADLACLAYEQYF.

As regards this clonotype: Possible read error: a much larger clone is one base away. The CDR3 end shows no conserved phenylalanine or tryptophan, and so a read error is likely. The chain joins TRBV7-9 to TRBJ2-3; 8 bases are a match to TRBD1. The CDR3 runs to 14 residues. Germline loops: CDR1 SEHNR, CDR2 FQNEAQ (reference sequence). Trimming removed 5 bases from V and 1 base from J; junction bases left unmatched: 2. The CDR3 region is CASSTGQGTDTQYL. The CDR3, as DNA: TGTGCCAGCAGCACGGGACAGGGCACAGATACGCAGTATCTT.

The chain joins TRBV28 to TRBJ1-2, with D perhaps TRBD1 (5 bases). The length of the CDR3 is 15 residues. V lost 6 bases to trimming and J lost 0 bases, with 14 bases between them. Germline V CDR1 and CDR2: MDHEN, SYDVKM. CDR3 protein: CASSPGAPANYGYTF. Here the CDR3 DNA reads TGTGCCAGCAGCCCCGGGGCCCCAGCTAACTATGGCTACACCTTC.

This clonotype has only one observation. One end of the junction fails to match germline, which may point to a read error. The chain recombines TRBV5-1 with TRBJ2-1; 14 bases are shared with TRBD2. Germline V gene data show CDR1 as SGHRS and CDR2 as YFSETQ. This CDR3 is built from 18 residues. CDR3 loop: CASSSPTSGRDFRNEQSF. For the CDR3, the DNA is TGCGCCAGCAGCTCCCCGACTAGCGGGAGGGACTTTCGCAATGAGCAGTCCTTC.

On this clonotype: Possible read error: a much larger clone is one base away. The chain combines TRBV24-1 with TRBJ1-1, with TRBD1 matching over 7 bases. The germline V gene has CDR1 KGHDR and CDR2 SFDVKD. The CDR3 is made up of 14 amino acids. V lost 3 bases to trimming and J lost 12 bases; unmatched junction nucleotides: 12. The CDR3 nucleotides read TGTGCCACCAGTGATCCTGGGACAGCCAAGTCTACTTTCTTT. This encodes CATSDPGTAKSTFF.

Turning to this clonotype: A much larger clonotype is one base distant, so this may be a read error. The rearrangement uses TRBV28 and TRBJ1-3; possible D gene TRBD1, 6 bases. The CDR3 is 15 residues long. Trimming cost V 7 bases and J 0 bases, with 13 bases left between them. Germline CDR1 MDHEN, CDR2 SYDVKM. CDR3 bases: TGTGCCAGCATGATCGGGGGCAGCTCTGGAAACACCATATATTTT. This gives the protein CASMIGGSSGNTIYF.

By proportion, this clonotype is medium-sized. The V and J genes are TRBV11-2 and TRBJ2-6; D may correspond to TRBD1 or TRBD2 (5 bases each). Trimming shortened V by 5 bases and J by 4 bases, and 15 bases separated the two germline ends. This CDR3 contains 16 residues. Germline V gene data show CDR1 as SGHAT and CDR2 as FQNNGV. CDR3 nucleotides: TGTGCCAGCAGCCCGTGGGGCGGGCCCGGGGCCAACGTCCTGACTTTC. Translating gives CASSPWGGPGANVLTF.

Note on this clonotype: No conserved phenylalanine or tryptophan is present at the end of the CDR3, so a read error is the likely explanation. This sequence joins TRBV29-1 and TRBJ2-7; D remains ambiguous. V lost 7 bases and J lost 6, with 19 bases in between. The germline CDR1 and CDR2 sequences are SQVTM and ANQGSEA. CDR3 size: 13 residues. The CDR3 here is CSAGSKTSSEQYI. In DNA form, the CDR3 reads TGCAGCGCTGGGTCCAAGACATCTAGCGAGCAGTACATC.

At least ten counts were recorded for this clonotype. The chain uses TRBV10-3 and TRBJ2-5, with D maybe TRBD1 (6 bases). Germline lookup yields CDR1 ENHRY and CDR2 SYGVKD. The length of the CDR3 is 12 residues. Trimming removed 6 bases at V and 9 bases at J, with 14 bases between. Here the CDR3 DNA reads TGTGCCATCAGCCTACAGGGTCAGGCCCAGTACTTC. It codes for CAISLQGQAQYF.

This rearrangement joins TRBV5-4 to TRBJ2-1, with TRBD2 matching 11 bases. This CDR3 region has 17 residues. Germline V lookup: CDR1 SGHNT, CDR2 YYREEE (reference sequence). The J segment lost 7 bases and the V segment lost 4 bases, leaving 13 bases of the junction unmatched. CDR3 bases: TGTGCCAGCAGCCGAAGTATAGCGGGGGGGCAAGGGAATGAGCAGTTCTTC. Residues: CASSRSIAGGQGNEQFF.

The rearrangement joins TRBV28 to TRBJ2-2, with D perhaps TRBD1 or TRBD2 (5 bases each). Germline V gene lookup returns CDR1 MDHEN and CDR2 SYDVKM. The CDR3 consists of 15 residues. V lost 9 bases and J 5 bases, leaving 19 bases between the germline ends. In DNA, the CDR3 is TGTGCCAGGAGTGGGTCAGGGACGGGGACCGGGGAGCTGTTTTTT. It specifies CARSGSGTGTGELFF. The whole variable domain, remainder taken from reference TRBV28 and TRBJ2-2, is DVKVTQSSRYLVKRTGEKVFLECVQDMDHENMFWYRQDPGLGLRLIYFSYDVKMKEKGDIPEGYSVSREKKERFSLILESASTNQTSMYLCARSGSGTGTGELFFGEGSRLTVL.

About this clonotype itself: At one of its ends the junction is not consistent with the germline gene, which may arise from a read error. This chain joins TRBV10-3 and TRBJ2-3; 8 bases agree with TRBD1. Germline V gene sequence: CDR1 ENHRY, CDR2 SYGVKD. The CDR3 totals 15 residues. CDR3 in amino acids: CTISRDRHITDTQYF. The CDR3 region has the DNA TGTACCATCAGTCGGGACAGGCATATCACAGATACGCAGTATTTT.

About this clonotype itself: A read error is possible here, since a much larger clone lies one base away. V usage is TRBV7-9 and J usage is TRBJ2-7; a possible D gene is TRBD1 (5 bases). The ends were cut back, 11 bases at V and 2 bases at J, with 10 bases in the middle. CDR1 and CDR2 from the germline V gene are SEHNR and FQNEAQ (reference sequence). The CDR3 runs 11 residues. The CDR3 loop reads CAPLRAYEQYF. The CDR3 DNA reads as TGTGCCCCCCTCAGGGCCTACGAGCAGTACTTC.

A remark on this clonotype: The CDR3 carries no conserved terminal phenylalanine or tryptophan, so it likely arises from a read error. In DNA, the CDR3 is TGCAGCGTTGGGCCCCTAGACTGGGGCGACGAGCAGTACATC. It encodes CSVGPLDWGDEQYI. V is TRBV29-1 and J is TRBJ2-7; D perhaps matches TRBD1 (5 bases). Germline assignment: CDR1 SQVTM and CDR2 ANQGSEA. The CDR3 has 14 residues. V was trimmed by 4 bases and J by 5 bases, leaving 18 bases between them.

To note about this clonotype: A much larger clone sits a single nucleotide away, making a read error possible. This rearrangement joins TRBV24-1 to TRBJ1-5, with a weak D call TRBD1 (5 bases). This CDR3 region has 15 residues. CDR1 KGHDR and CDR2 SFDVKD come from the germline V gene. In nucleotides, the CDR3 is TGTGCCACCAGTGCAAGGGGAACGGGCAATCAGTCCCAGCATTTT. This translates into CATSARGTGNQSQHF.

As concerns this clonotype: The junction shows a germline mismatch at one end, possibly a read error. The genes are TRBV11-1 and TRBJ2-1; the match to TRBD2 covers 7 bases. Looked up from germline, CDR1 is SGHAT and CDR2 is FQDESV (reference sequence). The CDR3 totals 18 residues. CDR3 sequence: CVSSTWQLASGRKNEQFF. Here the CDR3 DNA reads TGTGTCAGCAGCACTTGGCAGTTGGCTAGCGGAAGAAAGAATGAGCAGTTCTTC.

Turning to this clonotype: A read error is likely, as this CDR3 ends without the conserved phenylalanine or tryptophan. J is TRBJ1-2 and V is TRBV6-5; 9 bases map to TRBD1. Germline CDR1 is MNHEY and CDR2 is SVGAGI. V lost 2 bases to trimming and J lost 4 bases; unmatched junction nucleotides: 5. The CDR3 totals 15 residues. DNA of the CDR3: TGTGCCAGCAGTTACCACGGACAGGGGTGCTATGGCTACACCGTC. Its translation: CASSYHGQGCYGYTV.

This clonotype was seen a handful of times. A much larger clone lies one base from this, so it may be a read error. The CDR3 nucleotides read TGTGCCAGCAGGCGGGACGCGAACACTGAAGCTTTCTTT. Translating it yields CASRRDANTEAFF. This chain joins TRBV12-3 or TRBV12-4 and TRBJ1-1, with D possibly matching TRBD1 (5 bases). The CDR3 sequence is 13 residues long. The V end lost 6 bases, the J end lost 1 base, and 9 bases lay between the germline ends.

The J gene is TRBJ1-4, the V gene TRBV12-3 or TRBV12-4; D gene uncertain. The CDR3 runs to 15 residues. The CDR3 sequence is CVNSADLPTNEKLFF. Here the CDR3 DNA reads TGTGTTAACAGTGCGGACCTCCCAACTAATGAAAAACTGTTTTTT.

This clonotype was counted a single time. The junction departs from the called germline gene at one end, perhaps through a read error. The chain links TRBV29-1 to TRBJ2-5; either TRBD1 or TRBD2 may supply D (5 bases each). The CDR3 runs 13 residues. Germline loops: CDR1 SQVTM, CDR2 ANQGSEA. The CDR3 DNA is TGTAGTGCTTGGGGGTCGGCACAAGGGACCCAGTACTTC. Its protein is CSAWGSAQGTQYF.

A note on this clonotype: The junction departs from the called germline gene at one end, perhaps through a read error. The rearrangement uses TRBV29-1 and TRBJ1-2, with TRBD1 identical over 7 bases. Germline CDR1 SQVTM, CDR2 ANQGSEA. This CDR3 contains 13 residues. The CDR3 here is CSVTTTGNYGYTF. In DNA, the CDR3 is TGCAGCGTTACGACGACAGGGAACTATGGCTACACCTTT.

The chain recombines TRBV28 with TRBJ1-1; TRBD1 matches 7 bases. CDR1 is MDHEN and CDR2 is SYDVKM in the germline V gene. V trimming: 3 bases; J trimming: 2 bases; junction bases outside the gene matches: 6. The CDR3 is made up of 15 amino acids. The chain's CDR3 is CASSLRGQKNTEAFF. Written as DNA, the CDR3 is TGTGCCAGCAGTTTGCGGGGACAGAAAAACACTGAAGCTTTCTTT.

Worth noting for this clonotype: A much larger clone differs from this one at a single base, so this may be a read error. The gene calls are TRBV14 and TRBJ2-5; 12 bases line up with TRBD2. Germline V lookup: CDR1 SGHDN, CDR2 FVKESK. V shed 1 base and J 3 bases; nucleotides not matched to a gene: 6. CDR3 length equals 17 residues. The CDR3 loop is CASSQAQGLAGEETQYF. Written as DNA, the CDR3 is TGTGCCAGCAGCCAAGCCCAGGGACTAGCGGGTGAAGAGACCCAGTACTTC.

The chain uses TRBV7-8 and TRBJ1-5; D unresolved. Germline loops: CDR1 SGHVS, CDR2 FQNEAQ. This CDR3 is 14 amino acids long. V lost 11 bases to trimming and J lost 4 bases, with 18 bases between them. The CDR3 spells CAGIPLGVNQPQHF. The CDR3 DNA follows: TGTGCCGGCATCCCCCTCGGGGTGAATCAGCCCCAGCATTTT.

Details on this clonotype: Since a much larger clone is just one base distant, this may be a read error. The chain uses TRBV28 and TRBJ1-2; D is undetermined. CDR3 size: 13 residues. Germline lookup yields CDR1 MDHEN and CDR2 SYDVKM. CDR3: CASSLPANYGNTF. For the CDR3, the DNA is TGTGCCAGCAGTTTACCGGCTAACTATGGCAACACCTTC.

This clonotype was counted many times. The chain links TRBV28 to TRBJ2-3; no definite D call. Per the germline V gene, CDR1 is MDHEN and CDR2 is SYDVKM. The CDR3 covers 13 residues. Trimming took 6 bases from V and 5 from J, leaving 12 bases between them. In nucleotides, the CDR3 is TGTGCCAGCAGGACGGATTGGCGAGATACGCAGTATTTT. It encodes CASRTDWRDTQYF.

About this clonotype itself: One end of the junction fails to match germline, which may point to a read error. This chain uses TRBV28 with TRBJ2-2; TRBD1 aligns across 9 bases. Germline CDR1 MDHEN, CDR2 SYDVKM. This CDR3 spans 15 amino acids. CDR3 in DNA: TGTGCCAACAGCCGCCGGACAGGGGCCGTCCGGGAGTTGTTTTTT. Translating gives CANSRRTGAVRELFF.